These 6 T cell receptor beta chains were all obtained from the same sample, sequenced in a study of tumor and adjacent non-tumor tissue in lung cancer. RNA was extracted from bulk tissue without any cell sorting. A modified ARM-PCR protocol with three rounds of nested PCR amplified TCRbeta. TCRdb re-analysed the multiplex PCR reads in MiXCR, keeping a single row per CDR3 protein. The sample consists of some 200,000 distinct CDR3 sequences, about 71% of them appearing once. The specimen was lung tumor tissue. The source is a man aged 60 to 75 with non-small cell lung cancer.

This clonotype was counted only a few times. One junction end disagrees with the germline gene, perhaps due to a read error. CDR3 sequence (DNA): TGCGCCAGCAACCAAGGGTCCTATTCCCAAGAGACCCAGTACTTC. It is translated as CASNQGSYSQETQYF. The chain links TRBV4-1 to TRBJ2-5; unclear D gene. The CDR3 contains 15 residues. Germline loops: CDR1 MGHRA, CDR2 YSYEKL.

This chain connects TRBV5-4 to TRBJ2-2, with TRBD1 as a possible D gene (5 bases). Germline assignment: CDR1 SGHNT and CDR2 YYREEE (reference sequence). The CDR3 contains 14 residues. V was shortened by 0 bases and J by 6 bases, with 9 bases between the two germline ends. CDR3 coding DNA: TGTGCCAGCAGCTTGGGCAGGGCCCCCGGGGAGCTGTTTTTT. As protein: CASSLGRAPGELFF.

The chain recombines TRBV6-6 with TRBJ2-5; D call uncertain. V was clipped by 4 bases and J by 6 bases, with 9 bases between them. CDR3 length: 12 residues. Germline CDR1 and CDR2: MNHNY and SVGAGI (reference sequence). The CDR3 region is CASSSSDQTQYF. The CDR3 coding sequence is TGTGCCAGCAGTTCCTCGGACCAGACCCAGTACTTC.

Concerning this clonotype: At one end the junction does not follow the germline gene, possibly because of a read error. The chain carries TRBV11-3 and TRBJ2-3, with 8 bases matching TRBD2. CDR3 length: 15 amino acids. Looked up from germline, CDR1 is SGHNT and CDR2 is YENEEA. The CDR3, as DNA: TGCGTCAGCAGCTTAGGAGCGGGAGACTCAGATACGCAGTATTTT. Translated, it gives CVSSLGAGDSDTQYF.

Points on this clonotype: A junction end diverges from the germline sequence, so it may reflect a read error. This chain connects TRBV11-2 to TRBJ2-5; TRBD1 matches 11 bases. CDR3 length: 15 amino acids. Germline CDR1 SGHAT, CDR2 FQNNGV. Written as DNA, the CDR3 is TGTGCCAGCAGCATAGATGGGACAGGGGGAGAGACCCAGCACTTC. Its translation: CASSIDGTGGETQHF.

As concerns this clonotype: This may stem from a read error, because a much larger clone lies one nucleotide away. The J gene is TRBJ1-6, the V gene TRBV7-9, with D unresolved. The germline CDR1 and CDR2 sequences are SEHNR and FQNEAQ (reference sequence). The CDR3 runs 12 residues. The CDR3 DNA follows: TGTGCCAGAAGCTTAGATAATTCACCCCTCCACTTT. Encoded protein: CARSLDNSPLHF. Based on the CDR3 plus reference TRBV7-9 and TRBJ1-6, the full variable domain is DTGVSQNPRHKITKRGQNVTFRCDPISEHNRLYWYRQTLGQGPEFLTYFQNEAQLEKSRLLSDRFSAERPKGSFSTLEIQRTEQGDSAMYLCARSLDNSPLHFGNGTRLTVT.